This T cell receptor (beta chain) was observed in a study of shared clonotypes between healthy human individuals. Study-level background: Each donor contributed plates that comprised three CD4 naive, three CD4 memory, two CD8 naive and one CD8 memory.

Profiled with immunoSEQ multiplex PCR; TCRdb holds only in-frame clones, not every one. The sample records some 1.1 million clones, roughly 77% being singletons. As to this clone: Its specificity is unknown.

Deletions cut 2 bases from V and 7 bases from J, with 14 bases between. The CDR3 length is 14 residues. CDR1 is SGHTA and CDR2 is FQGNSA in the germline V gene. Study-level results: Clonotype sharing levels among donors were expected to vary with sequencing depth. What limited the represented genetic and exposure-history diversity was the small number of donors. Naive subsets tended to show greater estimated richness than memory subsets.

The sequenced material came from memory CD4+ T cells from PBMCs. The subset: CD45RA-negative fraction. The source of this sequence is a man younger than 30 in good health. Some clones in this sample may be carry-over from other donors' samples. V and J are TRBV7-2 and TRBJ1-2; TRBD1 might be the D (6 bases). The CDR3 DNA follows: TGTGCCAGCAGCTTACTTCAGGGGTCGAGTGGCTACACCTTC. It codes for CASSLLQGSSGYTF.